Shown below are 23 T cell receptor beta chains from a single sample sequenced in a study of cytomegalovirus exposure and HLA in healthy donors. PCR used 60 Vbeta primers and 13 Jbeta primers. The method was immunoSEQ multiplex PCR; TCRdb's version includes in-frame clones alone and lacks a portion of them. Counted here are 90,000 to 130,000 clones, around 75% occurring once; the ten biggest clones make up roughly 0.9%. Material for sequencing was PBMCs. These receptors came from a woman aged 25 to 39 in good health and CMV-seronegative.

The chain links TRBV5-1 to TRBJ1-4; TRBD1 agrees at 9 bases. This CDR3 has 16 amino acids. The germline V gene has CDR1 SGHRS and CDR2 YFSETQ. The ends lost 1 base at V and 7 bases at J; junction bases unmatched: 8. The CDR3 loop reads CASSLTGTGSSEKLFF. The CDR3 DNA follows: TGCGCCAGCAGCTTGACAGGGACAGGGAGTAGTGAAAAACTGTTTTTT.

The chain uses TRBV5-4 and TRBJ2-7; 12 bases agree with TRBD2. Germline loops: CDR1 SGHNT, CDR2 YYREEE (reference sequence). The CDR3 has 16 residues. After removal of 3 bases from V and 4 bases from J, the junction contained 8 bases not matched to a gene. The CDR3 DNA follows: TGTGCCAGCAGCTCAGCTAGCGGGGGGGTCCCTTACGAGCAGTACTTC. It codes for CASSSASGGVPYEQYF.

The chain joins TRBV28 to TRBJ1-2; TRBD1 matches 7 bases. V lost 6 bases, J lost 3 bases, and 10 bases stayed unmatched. The CDR3 is made up of 15 amino acids. The germline V gene encodes CDR1 MDHEN and CDR2 SYDVKM. For the CDR3, the DNA is TGTGCCAGCAGCACCCCGACAGGGACCGACTATGGCTACACCTTC. Its translation is CASSTPTGTDYGYTF.

The chain links TRBV5-1 to TRBJ1-6, with D unresolved. V lost 0 bases and J lost 10, with 17 bases in between. The CDR3 is made up of 16 amino acids. From germline, CDR1 is SGHRS and CDR2 YFSETQ. The CDR3 DNA reads TGCGCCAGCAGCTTGGGGTTGGCAGGTCAGGAATCACCCCTCCACTTT. Translation gives CASSLGLAGQESPLHF.

The V gene is TRBV2, the J gene TRBJ1-5; D is possibly TRBD1 (5 bases). Looked up from germline, CDR1 is SNHLY and CDR2 is FYNNEI. CDR3 length: 13 residues. V lost 4 bases to trimming and J lost 4 bases, with 8 bases between them. CDR3 sequence reads: CASSGQGNQPQHF. CDR3 bases: TGTGCCAGCAGTGGCCAGGGTAATCAGCCCCAGCATTTT.

Only a few counts were recorded for this clone. The rearrangement uses TRBV6-1 and TRBJ2-7; a possible D gene is TRBD1 (5 bases). Per the germline V gene, CDR1 is MNHNS and CDR2 is SASEGT. This CDR3 has 15 amino acids. Deletions cut 0 bases from V and 6 bases from J, with 15 bases between. CDR3 region: CASSEALQGWGEQYF. CDR3 nucleotides: TGTGCCAGCAGTGAAGCGCTTCAGGGCTGGGGCGAGCAGTACTTC.

The rearrangement joins TRBV5-6 to TRBJ2-1, with TRBD2 matching over 11 bases. The CDR3 extends over 18 amino acids. Trimming removed 0 bases from V and 8 bases from J; junction bases left unmatched: 13. Germline V gives CDR1 SGHDT, CDR2 YYEEEE. CDR3 in DNA: TGTGCCAGCAGCTTGGTAGGTAGCGGGGGGGCAAAGGAGGATGAGCAGTTCTTC. Amino acids: CASSLVGSGGAKEDEQFF.

The chain joins TRBV7-9 to TRBJ1-1; possibly TRBD1 for D (5 bases). The CDR3 has 14 amino acids. Germline V CDR1 and CDR2: SEHNR, FQNEAQ (reference sequence). The germline V and J ends were trimmed by 2 bases and 0 bases, with 7 bases remaining between them. This CDR3 reads CASSLTGLNTEAFF. In DNA form, the CDR3 reads TGTGCCAGCAGCTTAACAGGTTTGAACACTGAAGCTTTCTTT.

The genes are TRBV4-1 and TRBJ2-1; 9 bases line up with TRBD1. Germline-derived CDR1 and CDR2 are MGHRA and YSYEKL. After removal of 0 bases from V and 6 bases from J, the junction contained 9 bases not matched to a gene. This CDR3 contains 17 residues. CDR3 sequence (DNA): TGCGCCAGCAGCCAAGATCCCAACAGGGGGCATTTCAATGAGCAGTTCTTC. As protein: CASSQDPNRGHFNEQFF.

The V call is TRBV5-1, the J call TRBJ1-1; D remains unclear. CDR1 is SGHRS and CDR2 is YFSETQ in the germline V gene. The CDR3 contains 14 residues. V dropped 2 bases and J dropped 3 bases, with 11 bases sitting between them. CDR3 residues: CASSFIERDTEAFF. In nucleotides, the CDR3 is TGCGCCAGCAGCTTCATAGAGCGAGACACTGAAGCTTTCTTT.

This clone was seen a few times. This chain connects TRBV7-9 to TRBJ1-1; the D is unclear. The CDR3 covers 15 residues. The V gene lost 3 bases and the J gene lost 2 bases, with 13 bases spanning the gap. Looked up from germline, CDR1 is SEHNR and CDR2 is FQNEAQ (reference sequence). CDR3 amino acids: CASSFTTAGNTEAFF. DNA of the CDR3: TGTGCCAGCAGCTTCACCACAGCGGGAAACACTGAAGCTTTCTTT.

This rearrangement joins TRBV7-9 to TRBJ1-2, with D possibly matching TRBD1 (5 bases). CDR1 and CDR2 from the germline V gene are SEHNR and FQNEAQ (reference sequence). Trimming took off 5 bases at V and 3 bases at J, with 13 bases between the two ends. The CDR3 runs 14 residues. The CDR3: CASSQTGTYYGYTF. As DNA, the CDR3 is TGTGCCAGCAGCCAAACCGGGACTTACTATGGCTACACCTTC.

The genes are TRBV5-1 and TRBJ2-3, with 7 bases aligning to TRBD2. Losses at the gene ends were 0 bases for V and 2 bases for J; bases not matched to a gene: 3. The germline V gene has CDR1 SGHRS and CDR2 YFSETQ. The CDR3 has 15 amino acids. The CDR3 region is CASSLGEGYTDTQYF. CDR3 nucleotide sequence: TGCGCCAGCAGCTTGGGGGAGGGGTACACAGATACGCAGTATTTT.

The V gene is TRBV4-1, the J gene TRBJ1-6, with D unresolved. From germline, CDR1 is MGHRA and CDR2 YSYEKL. The V and J ends lost 4 bases and 0 bases respectively, with 19 bases between them. CDR3 length: 19 amino acids. The CDR3 bases are TGCGCCAGCAGCCCGCAGGCCGACCTACTCAGCTCCTATAATTCACCCCTCCACTTT. The encoded protein is CASSPQADLLSSYNSPLHF.

This chain links TRBV29-1 with TRBJ2-2, with 8 bases that match TRBD2. Germline CDR1 is SQVTM and CDR2 is ANQGSEA. The CDR3 sequence is 13 residues long. After removal of 6 bases from V and 4 bases from J, the junction contained 4 bases not matched to a gene. CDR3 DNA: TGCAGCGTACCCCGGGAGGGCACCGGGGAGCTGTTTTTT. Amino acid sequence: CSVPREGTGELFF.

The V call is TRBV12-5, the J call TRBJ2-2, with 7 bases that match TRBD1. In germline, CDR1 is LGHNT, CDR2 FRNRAP. The J segment lost 7 bases and the V segment lost 0 bases, leaving 8 bases of the junction unmatched. CDR3 length equals 16 residues. CDR3 sequence reads: CASGLVRQGVVGELFF. CDR3 bases: TGTGCTAGTGGTTTGGTACGGCAGGGGGTGGTCGGGGAGCTGTTTTTT.

The rearrangement uses TRBV5-1 and TRBJ2-3, with a possible D match to TRBD2 (5 bases). The CDR3 is made up of 14 amino acids. Germline CDR1 SGHRS, CDR2 YFSETQ. Trimming left V 3 bases short and J 3 bases short, with 11 bases between. The CDR3 spells CASSWAGPTDTQYF. The DNA of the CDR3 is TGCGCCAGCAGCTGGGCGGGCCCGACAGATACGCAGTATTTT.

The chain combines TRBV27 with TRBJ1-2; possible D gene TRBD1, 5 bases. Per the germline V gene, CDR1 is MNHEY and CDR2 is SMNVEV (reference sequence). The CDR3 length is 13 residues. V was shortened by 5 bases and J by 5 bases, with 12 bases between the two germline ends. CDR3 sequence reads: CASSPPGLYGYTF. The CDR3 DNA sequence: TGTGCCAGCAGTCCCCCGGGACTTTATGGCTACACCTTC.

The CDR3 nucleotides read TGCGCCAGCGGGACAGGGTCTGGCACCGGGGAGCTGTTTTTT. This gives the protein CASGTGSGTGELFF. The chain joins TRBV5-1 to TRBJ2-2, with 9 bases identical to TRBD1. Germline lookup yields CDR1 SGHRS and CDR2 YFSETQ. The CDR3 spans 14 residues. J was trimmed by 4 bases and V by 7 bases; bases with no gene match: 5. The entire variable domain, with the rest obtained from reference TRBV5-1 and TRBJ2-2, is as follows: KAGVTQTPRYLIKTRGQQVTLSCSPISGHRSVSWYQQTPGQGLQFLFEYFSETQRNKGNFPGRFSGRQFSNSRSEMNVSTLELGDSALYLCASGTGSGTGELFFGEGSRLTVL.

The V gene is TRBV15, the J gene TRBJ2-7; 9 positions agree with TRBD1. This CDR3 region has 13 residues. V shed 4 bases and J 4 bases; nucleotides not matched to a gene: 2. Germline CDR1 LNHNV, CDR2 YYDKDF (reference sequence). This CDR3 is CATSKDRGYEQYF. CDR3 DNA: TGTGCCACCAGCAAGGACAGGGGTTACGAGCAGTACTTC.

There are a few counts of this clone. This chain joins TRBV5-8 and TRBJ1-5, with 9 bases lining up with TRBD1. Germline lookup yields CDR1 SGHTS and CDR2 YDEGEE. Trimming cost V 2 bases and J 7 bases; bases outside gene matches: 7. This CDR3 contains 15 residues. The CDR3 bases are TGTGCCAGCAGCTTTTGGACAGGGGAAGGGCAGCCCCAGCATTTT. Its protein product is CASSFWTGEGQPQHF. The whole variable domain, remainder taken from reference TRBV5-8 and TRBJ1-5, is EAGVTQSPTHLIKTRGQQATLRCSPISGHTSVYWYQQALGLGLQFLLWYDEGEERNRGNFPPRFSGRQFPNYSSELNVNALELEDSALYLCASSFWTGEGQPQHFGDGTRLSIL.

The chain recombines TRBV5-1 with TRBJ1-6; 9 bases map to TRBD1. Germline values: CDR1 SGHRS, CDR2 YFSETQ. The V segment lost 0 bases and the J segment 10 bases; nucleotides outside the gene matches: 5. The CDR3 covers 15 residues. CDR3 sequence (DNA): TGCGCCAGCAGCTTGGTGGGACAGGGTCTCTCACCCCTCCACTTT. This translates into CASSLVGQGLSPLHF.

This clone has more than one count but fewer than ten. The genes are TRBV5-1 and TRBJ1-1; no reliable D call. Germline loops: CDR1 SGHRS, CDR2 YFSETQ. With 2 bases removed from V and 6 bases from J, the gap between germline ends came to 11 bases. The CDR3 is 13 residues long. The CDR3 coding sequence is TGCGCCAGCAGCTTTACCGGGGAGGCTGAAGCTTTCTTT. It specifies CASSFTGEAEAFF.